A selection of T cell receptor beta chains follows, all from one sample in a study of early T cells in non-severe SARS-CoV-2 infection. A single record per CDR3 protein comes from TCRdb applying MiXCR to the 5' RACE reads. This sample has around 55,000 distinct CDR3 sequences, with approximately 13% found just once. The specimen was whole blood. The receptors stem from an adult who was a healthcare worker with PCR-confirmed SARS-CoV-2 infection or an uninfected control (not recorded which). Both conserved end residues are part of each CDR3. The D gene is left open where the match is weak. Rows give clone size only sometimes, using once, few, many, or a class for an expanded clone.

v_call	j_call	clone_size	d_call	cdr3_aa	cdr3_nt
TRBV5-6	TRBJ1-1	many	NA	CASSLAGAAGAEAFF	TGTGCCAGCAGCTTGGCAGGGGCGGCTGGCGCTGAAGCTTTCTTT
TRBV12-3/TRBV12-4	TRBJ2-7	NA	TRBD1	CASGKGYRGAYEQYF	TGTGCCAGCGGCAAGGGATACAGGGGAGCCTACGAGCAGTACTTC
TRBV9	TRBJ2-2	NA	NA	CASSVASNTGELFF	TGTGCCAGCAGCGTAGCCTCGAACACCGGGGAGCTGTTTTTT
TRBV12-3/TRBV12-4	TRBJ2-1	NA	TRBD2	CASRSSGGDNEQFF	TGTGCCAGCAGGTCTAGCGGGGGAGACAATGAGCAGTTCTTC
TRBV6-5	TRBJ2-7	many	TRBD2	CASVVRGLAGDEQYF	TGTGCCAGCGTAGTGCGGGGACTAGCGGGGGACGAGCAGTACTTC
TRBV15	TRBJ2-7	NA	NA	CATSREGSYEQYF	TGTGCCACCAGCAGAGAAGGCTCCTACGAGCAGTACTTC
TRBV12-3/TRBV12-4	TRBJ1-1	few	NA	CASGEQWNTEAFF	TGTGCCAGCGGGGAACAGTGGAACACTGAAGCTTTCTTT
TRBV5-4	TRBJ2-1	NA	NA	CASSLGGGPLNEQFF	TGTGCCAGCAGCTTGGGTGGGGGGCCCCTCAATGAGCAGTTCTTC
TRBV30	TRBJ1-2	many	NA	CAWSEGGYTF	TGTGCCTGGAGTGAGGGTGGCTACACCTTC
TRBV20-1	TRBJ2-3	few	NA	CSARPAGPPNPTDTQYF	TGCAGTGCTAGGCCCGCGGGGCCACCTAACCCCACAGATACGCAGTATTTT
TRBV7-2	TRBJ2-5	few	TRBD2	CASSRTSGGAQETQYF	TGTGCCAGCAGCCGAACAAGCGGGGGGGCCCAGGAGACCCAGTACTTC
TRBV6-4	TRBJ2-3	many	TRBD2	CASSETSGGTDTQYF	TGTGCCAGCAGTGAGACTAGCGGGGGCACAGATACGCAGTATTTT
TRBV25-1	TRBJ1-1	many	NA	CASIGVAEAFF	TGTGCCAGCATAGGGGTTGCTGAAGCTTTCTTT
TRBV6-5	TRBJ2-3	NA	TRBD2	CASSRGGASTDTQYF	TGTGCCAGCAGCCGCGGGGGGGCTAGCACAGATACGCAGTATTTT
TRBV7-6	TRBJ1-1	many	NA	CASSLARRQTLNTEAFF	TGTGCCAGCAGCTTAGCCCGGAGACAGACCTTGAACACTGAAGCTTTCTTT
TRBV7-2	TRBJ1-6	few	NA	CASSLRQGNYSPLHF	TGTGCCAGCAGCTTACGGCAGGGAAACTATTCACCCCTCCACTTT
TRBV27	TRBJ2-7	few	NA	CASSFRGDYEQYF	TGTGCCAGCAGTTTTAGAGGGGACTACGAGCAGTACTTC
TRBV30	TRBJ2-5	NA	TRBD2	CACLRRGAGETQYF	TGTGCCTGCCTCCGGCGGGGGGCGGGGGAGACCCAGTACTTC
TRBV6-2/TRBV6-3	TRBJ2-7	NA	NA	CASSSLSPRNEQYF	TGTGCCAGCAGTTCCCTCAGTCCTCGGAACGAGCAGTACTTC
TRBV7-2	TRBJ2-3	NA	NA	CASSPGQHTDTQYF	TGTGCCAGCAGCCCTGGACAGCACACAGATACGCAGTATTTT
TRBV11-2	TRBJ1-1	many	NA	CASSFWGGQLDEAFF	TGTGCCAGCAGCTTTTGGGGTGGACAGCTCGATGAAGCTTTCTTT
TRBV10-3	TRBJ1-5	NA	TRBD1	CATSSGTGSAGQPQHF	TGTGCCACCTCCTCCGGGACAGGGAGTGCCGGGCAGCCCCAGCATTTT
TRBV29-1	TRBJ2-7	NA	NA	CSVEGPGIRDEQYF	TGCAGCGTTGAGGGTCCAGGGATTAGGGACGAGCAGTACTTC
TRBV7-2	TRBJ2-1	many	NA	CASSLFRDPSYNEQFF	TGTGCCAGCAGCCTATTCCGGGACCCCTCCTACAATGAGCAGTTCTTC
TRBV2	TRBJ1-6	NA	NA	CASRGGGTYNSPLHF	TGTGCCAGCAGGGGTGGGGGAACCTATAATTCACCCCTCCACTTT
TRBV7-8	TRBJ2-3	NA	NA	CASSLAQAYTDTQYF	TGTGCCAGCAGCTTAGCACAGGCTTACACAGATACGCAGTATTTT
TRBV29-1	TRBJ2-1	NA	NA	CSGAGNEQFF	TGCAGCGGTGCAGGGAATGAGCAGTTCTTC
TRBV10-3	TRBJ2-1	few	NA	CAIRRDGTYNEQFF	TGTGCCATCAGACGGGACGGGACCTACAATGAGCAGTTCTTC
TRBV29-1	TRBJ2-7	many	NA	CSAGHKIYEQYF	TGCAGCGCTGGACACAAGATCTACGAGCAGTACTTC
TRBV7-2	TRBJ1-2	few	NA	CASSLEYVYGYTF	TGTGCCAGCAGCTTAGAGTACGTCTATGGCTACACCTTC
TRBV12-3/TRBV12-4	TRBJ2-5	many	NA	CASSLGQRQETQYF	TGTGCCAGCAGTTTGGGCCAGCGACAAGAGACCCAGTACTTC
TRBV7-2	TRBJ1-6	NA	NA	CASSPGAAGFHF	TGTGCCAGCAGCCCAGGCGCCGCGGGATTCCACTTT
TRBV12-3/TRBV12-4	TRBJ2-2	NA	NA	CASSSDEVGTGELFF	TGTGCCAGCAGTTCCGACGAAGTGGGCACCGGGGAGCTGTTTTTT
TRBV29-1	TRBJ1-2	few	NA	CSVAGGQSSYGYTF	TGCAGCGTTGCAGGTGGACAGTCCTCCTATGGCTACACCTTC
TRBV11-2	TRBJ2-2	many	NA	CASSVAGAGTGELFF	TGTGCCAGCAGCGTAGCTGGGGCCGGCACCGGGGAGCTGTTTTTT
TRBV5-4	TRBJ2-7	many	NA	CASSSEAVGYEQYF	TGTGCCAGCAGCTCCGAAGCTGTGGGATACGAGCAGTACTTC
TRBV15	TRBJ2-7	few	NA	CATSRDQAGRGEQYF	TGTGCCACCAGCAGAGATCAGGCAGGGCGAGGCGAGCAGTACTTC
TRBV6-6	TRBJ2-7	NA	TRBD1	CASSQPRGTSYEQYF	TGTGCCAGCAGCCAGCCCAGGGGGACCTCCTACGAGCAGTACTTC
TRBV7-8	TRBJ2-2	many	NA	CASSSRMAPLTGELFF	TGTGCCAGCAGCTCCCGGATGGCCCCGCTCACCGGGGAGCTGTTTTTT
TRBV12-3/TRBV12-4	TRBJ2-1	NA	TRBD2	CASSFEGLGHNEQFF	TGTGCCAGCAGTTTTGAGGGACTAGGCCACAATGAGCAGTTCTTC
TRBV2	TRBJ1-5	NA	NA	CASEAREHQPQHF	TGTGCCAGCGAGGCGAGGGAGCATCAGCCCCAGCATTTT
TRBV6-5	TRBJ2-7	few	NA	CASSPRGGEQYF	TGTGCCAGCAGCCCCAGGGGTGGCGAGCAGTACTTC
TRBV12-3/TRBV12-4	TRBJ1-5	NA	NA	CASSFQGLSNQPQHF	TGTGCCAGCAGTTTTCAGGGACTGAGTAATCAGCCCCAGCATTTT
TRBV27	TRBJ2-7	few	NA	CASSLSLGQGSSYEQYF	TGTGCCAGCAGTTTATCACTTGGGCAGGGGTCCTCCTACGAGCAGTACTTC
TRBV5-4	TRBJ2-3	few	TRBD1	CASSLYRGPSTDTQYF	TGTGCCAGCAGCTTATACAGGGGCCCTAGCACAGATACGCAGTATTTT
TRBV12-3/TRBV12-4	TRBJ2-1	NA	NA	CASSFQRNEQFF	TGTGCCAGCAGTTTTCAGCGGAATGAGCAGTTCTTC
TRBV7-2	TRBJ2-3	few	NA	CASSSKRGLVPSGTDTQYF	TGTGCCAGCAGCTCGAAGAGGGGCCTAGTTCCTTCTGGCACAGATACGCAGTATTTT
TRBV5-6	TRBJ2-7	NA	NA	CASSLGFRGAPYEQYF	TGTGCCAGCAGCTTGGGTTTCAGGGGAGCGCCGTACGAGCAGTACTTC
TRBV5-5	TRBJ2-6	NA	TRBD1	CASSLARTGAASGANVLTF	TGTGCCAGCAGCTTGGCCCGGACAGGGGCCGCCTCTGGGGCCAACGTCCTGACTTTC